Below, one T cell receptor (beta chain) is given with its context. Germline CDR1 is SEHNR and CDR2 is FQNEAQ (reference sequence). The CDR3 runs 12 residues. Losses at the gene ends were 5 bases for V and 6 bases for J; bases not matched to a gene: 4. Authors' data handling: Scientists estimated how many nucleated cells there were by amplifying reference gene primers. The table came from immunoSEQ multiplex PCR; TCRdb's copy has only in-frame clones and leaves some out. V, J and clone size reflect that table, while D and trimming were determined from the DNA. The data contain about 220,000 clones, 65% to 85% of them singletons. These data originate in a study of blood T cell repertoires in COVID-19. On the study more broadly: Acute and convalescent COVID-19 samples came from the United States, Italy and Spain. T cells, B-cell-depleted T cells, or PBMCs supplied cDNA or gDNA.

Sequencing input: peripheral blood. The V and J genes are TRBV7-9 and TRBJ2-7; 7 nucleotides agree with TRBD1. The clonotype comes from a human donor in a cohort sampled during active COVID-19. The DNA of the CDR3 is TGTGCCAGCAGCCGACAGGGATTCGAGCAGTACTTC. This encodes CASSRQGFEQYF.